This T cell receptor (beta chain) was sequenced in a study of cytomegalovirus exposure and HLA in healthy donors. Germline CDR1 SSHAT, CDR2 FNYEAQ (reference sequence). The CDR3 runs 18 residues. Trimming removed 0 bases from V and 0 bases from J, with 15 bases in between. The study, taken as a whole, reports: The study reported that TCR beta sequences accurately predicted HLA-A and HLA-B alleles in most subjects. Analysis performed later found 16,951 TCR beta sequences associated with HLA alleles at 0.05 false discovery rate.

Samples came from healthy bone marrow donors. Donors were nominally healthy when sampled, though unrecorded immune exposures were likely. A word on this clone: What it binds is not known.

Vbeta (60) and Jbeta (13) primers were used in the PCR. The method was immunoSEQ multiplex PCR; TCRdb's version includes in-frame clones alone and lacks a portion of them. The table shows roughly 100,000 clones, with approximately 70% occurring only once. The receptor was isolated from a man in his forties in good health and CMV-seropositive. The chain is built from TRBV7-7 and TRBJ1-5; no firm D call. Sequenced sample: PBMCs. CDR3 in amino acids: CASSLAGSHADSNQPQHF. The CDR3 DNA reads TGTGCCAGCAGCTTAGCTGGTTCACACGCCGATAGCAATCAGCCCCAGCATTTT.